This TCR beta chain was sequenced during a study of T cell responses to AZD1222 COVID-19 vaccine. General study findings and limits: Repertoires were obtained only post-peak T cell response.

The repertoire was sequenced with immunoSEQ multiplex PCR; TCRdb's copy has only in-frame clones and lacks some. The repertoire holds 75,000 to 100,000 clones, nearly 90% seen once, with approximately 8.7% in the top ten. Concerning this clone itself: Its antigen is unidentified.

V was cut by 0 bases and J by 5 bases, with 13 bases left in between. Germline V gene lookup returns CDR1 LGHDT and CDR2 YNNKEL (reference sequence). The CDR3 is 15 residues long. V and J are TRBV3-1 (or the pseudogene TRBV3-2) and TRBJ1-1; D gene uncertain. The sample was peripheral blood, taken on day 0 of AZD1222 vaccination. This TCR was sampled from an adult in good health. CDR3 in amino acids: CASSQDPWMGTEAFF. CDR3 nucleotide sequence: TGTGCCAGCAGCCAAGATCCTTGGATGGGGACTGAAGCTTTCTTT.